The 20 T cell receptor beta chains reported below all come from one sample, sequenced in a study of spatial heterogeneity in lung cancer. Findings and limits, study-wide: Tumor mutation counts were tracked by expanded intratumoral alpha and beta TCR counts.

MiXCR, run by TCRdb on the 5' RACE reads, gives a single entry per CDR3 protein. The sample lists 9,100 or so distinct CDR3 sequences, roughly 54% seen once, with 28% in the top ten. These receptors' targets are unknown. Described time point: sample taken at primary tumor resection. The input for sequencing was lung tumor tissue, taken at surgery. These receptors were obtained from a female donor with early-stage non-small cell lung cancer.

J is TRBJ2-1 and V is TRBV4-2; either TRBD1 or TRBD2 may supply D (5 bases each). Germline V gene data show CDR1 as LGHNA and CDR2 as YNFKEQ. The CDR3 length is 16 residues. The germline V and J ends were trimmed by 0 bases and 10 bases, with 19 bases remaining between them. CDR3 sequence (DNA): TGTGCCAGCAGCCAAGAGGGACGGGGCGACCAAGGGGAGCAGTTCTTC. Residues: CASSQEGRGDQGEQFF.

The chain is built from TRBV12-3 or TRBV12-4 and TRBJ1-3, with D perhaps matching TRBD1 (5 bases). With 5 bases removed from V and 6 bases from J, the gap between germline ends came to 17 bases. The CDR3 is 15 residues long. The CDR3 loop reads CASSLGGGVVNTIYF. The CDR3 bases are TGTGCCAGCAGTCTCGGGGGGGGAGTGGTAAACACCATATATTTT.

V gene TRBV20-1 combines with J gene TRBJ2-1; the D call may be TRBD1 or TRBD2 (7 bases each). In germline, CDR1 is DFQATT, CDR2 SNEGSKA (reference sequence). CDR3 length: 13 residues. The germline V and J ends were trimmed by 3 bases and 6 bases, with 12 bases remaining between them. The CDR3 spells CSASSGGGNEQFF. For the CDR3, the DNA is TGCAGTGCTAGCTCAGGGGGGGGCAATGAGCAGTTCTTC.

The V call is TRBV10-2, the J call TRBJ1-4; TRBD1 matches at 8 bases. Germline CDR1 and CDR2: WSHSY and SAAADI. The CDR3 extends over 15 amino acids. J gave up 4 bases and V 6 bases, and 7 bases lay outside the gene matches. CDR3 in amino acids: CASRDPDRDNEKLFF. The CDR3 DNA reads TGCGCCAGCAGGGACCCGGACAGGGATAATGAAAAACTGTTTTTT.

The chain links TRBV7-3 to TRBJ2-6, with 10 positions matching TRBD1. Germline CDR1 reads SGHTA; CDR2 reads FQGTGA. This CDR3 comprises 19 residues. After removal of 2 bases from V and 3 bases from J, the junction contained 10 bases not matched to a gene. CDR3 sequence: CASSLGRKDRGFGANVLTF. CDR3 coding DNA: TGTGCCAGCAGCTTAGGCCGGAAGGACAGGGGGTTTGGGGCCAACGTCCTGACTTTC.

This clonotype appeared a few times. The chain carries TRBV20-1 and TRBJ2-3; no clear D gene. The V gene lost 3 bases and the J gene lost 4 bases, with 14 bases spanning the gap. Germline V gene sequence: CDR1 DFQATT, CDR2 SNEGSKA (reference sequence). There are 14 residues in the CDR3. In DNA form, the CDR3 reads TGCAGTGCTAGTATTATGAAGGGCCCAGATACGCAGTATTTT. It is translated as CSASIMKGPDTQYF.

The chain joins TRBV12-3 or TRBV12-4 to TRBJ1-5; D uncertain. Trimming removed 6 bases at V and 4 bases at J, with 13 bases between. The CDR3 covers 14 residues. The CDR3 DNA is TGTGCCAGCAGCTACAGTGTCGAGAATCAGCCCCAGCATTTT. Its translation is CASSYSVENQPQHF.

The rearrangement uses TRBV12-3 or TRBV12-4 and TRBJ1-5, with D perhaps matching TRBD1 (6 bases). The V end lost 2 bases, the J end lost 6 bases, and 17 bases lay between the germline ends. This CDR3 spans 16 amino acids. The CDR3 nucleotides are TGTGCCAGCAGTTTAATTCCCGGGGGCGCAGGTCAGCCCCAGCATTTT. As protein: CASSLIPGGAGQPQHF.

As regards this clonotype: At one end, the junction sequence differs from germline, possibly due to a read error. This sequence joins TRBV7-8 and TRBJ2-6; D is tentatively TRBD1 or TRBD2 (5 bases each). The germline V gene encodes CDR1 SGHVS and CDR2 FQNEAQ. The CDR3 extends over 15 amino acids. The CDR3: CASSLLDSGANVPTF. In DNA, the CDR3 is TGTGCCAGCAGCTTATTGGACTCTGGGGCCAACGTCCCGACTTTC.

This clonotype showed up just a few times. V is TRBV14 and J is TRBJ2-1; D possibly uses TRBD1 or TRBD2 (6 bases each). Germline CDR1 is SGHDN and CDR2 is FVKESK. V lost 4 bases to trimming and J lost 5 bases, with 18 bases between them. The CDR3 is 16 amino acids. CDR3 bases: TGTGCCAGCAGCCCCGTGCTGGGGGGCCGGCACAATGAGCAGTTCTTC. Encoded protein: CASSPVLGGRHNEQFF. The full variable domain, in which reference TRBV14 and TRBJ2-1 provide the parts outside the CDR3, is EAGVTQFPSHSVIEKGQTVTLRCDPISGHDNLYWYRRVMGKEIKFLLHFVKESKQDESGMPNNRFLAERTGGTYSTLKVQPAELEDSGVYFCASSPVLGGRHNEQFFGPGTRLTVL.

This chain uses TRBV3-1 with TRBJ2-3, with 8 bases fitting TRBD1. V lost 2 bases and J lost 2; bases outside the gene matches: 6. The CDR3 sequence is 16 residues long. The germline V gene encodes CDR1 LGHDT and CDR2 YNNKEL (reference sequence). The DNA of the CDR3 is TGTGCCAGCAGCCAATCCGGGACAGGTAACACAGATACGCAGTATTTT. It encodes CASSQSGTGNTDTQYF.

In this sample, this clonotype is large. The chain recombines TRBV5-1 with TRBJ1-2; 9 bases are a match to TRBD1. Germline lookup yields CDR1 SGHRS and CDR2 YFSETQ. The ends lost 0 bases at V and 4 bases at J; junction bases unmatched: 4. This CDR3 spans 15 amino acids. DNA of the CDR3: TGCGCCAGCAGCTTGGGGACAGGGGCCTCCTATGGCTACACCTTC. This encodes CASSLGTGASYGYTF.

This clonotype was counted only a few times. The V and J genes are TRBV7-8 and TRBJ2-7; 8 bases map to TRBD2. The J segment lost 7 bases and the V segment lost 1 base, leaving 6 bases of the junction unmatched. CDR3 length: 14 residues. Looked up from germline, CDR1 is SGHVS and CDR2 is FQNEAQ. This CDR3 reads CASSLELAEGEQYF. The CDR3 nucleotides read TGTGCCAGCAGCTTAGAACTAGCGGAGGGGGAGCAGTACTTC.

This clonotype was seen only once. The V and J genes are TRBV12-3 or TRBV12-4 and TRBJ1-2; 9 bases fit TRBD1. CDR3 length: 15 amino acids. V was pared by 6 bases and J by 7 bases, with 12 bases of the junction left unmatched. This chain's CDR3 is CASSQQGGQGIGYTF. In DNA form, the CDR3 reads TGTGCCAGCAGCCAACAGGGGGGACAGGGTATTGGCTACACCTTC.

CDR3 nucleotides: TGCAGTGCCGTACTAGGGGGGGGCACAGATACGCAGTATTTT. The encoded protein is CSAVLGGGTDTQYF. J is TRBJ2-3 and V is TRBV20-1, with D perhaps matching TRBD2 (7 bases). The germline gives CDR1 DFQATT, CDR2 SNEGSKA (reference sequence). CDR3 length equals 14 residues. V was trimmed by 6 bases and J by 1 base, leaving 14 bases between them.

V and J are TRBV7-3 and TRBJ1-1; D unresolved. Germline CDR1 reads SGHTA; CDR2 reads FQGTGA. V lost 1 base, J lost 3 bases, and 12 bases lay in between. The CDR3 runs to 15 residues. The CDR3 reads CASSLNPGMDTEAFF. The CDR3 nucleotides are TGTGCCAGCAGCTTAAATCCTGGGATGGACACTGAAGCTTTCTTT. Variable domain in full (rest from reference TRBV7-3 and TRBJ1-1): GAGVSQTPSNKVTEKGKYVELRCDPISGHTALYWYRQSLGQGPEFLIYFQGTGAADDSGLPNDRFFAVRPEGSVSTLKIQRTERGDSAVYLCASSLNPGMDTEAFFGQGTRLTVV.

The chain recombines TRBV18 with TRBJ2-7, with TRBD1 matching 8 bases. CDR1 is KGHSH, CDR2 LQKENI, per germline. The CDR3 sequence is 14 residues long. Trimming took 2 bases from V and 6 from J; bases not matched to a gene: 6. CDR3 in amino acids: CASSPLQGGREQYF. Here the CDR3 DNA reads TGTGCCAGCTCACCATTACAGGGGGGACGCGAGCAGTACTTC.

By its share, this clonotype is medium-sized. J is TRBJ2-1 and V is TRBV20-1; D is ambiguous. Germline V gives CDR1 DFQATT, CDR2 SNEGSKA (reference sequence). The CDR3 extends over 15 amino acids. V was pared by 6 bases and J by 0 bases, with 15 bases between. The CDR3 region has the DNA TGCAGTGCACGTCCCCTCTTAAGCTCCTACAATGAGCAGTTCTTC. It is translated as CSARPLLSSYNEQFF.

The J gene is TRBJ2-1, the V gene TRBV7-9, with D perhaps TRBD1 (6 bases). Germline-derived CDR1 and CDR2 are SEHNR and FQNEAQ (reference sequence). The CDR3 is 13 residues long. Deletions cut 6 bases from V and 6 bases from J, with 12 bases between. The CDR3 sequence: CASSIQGRNEQFF. In nucleotides, the CDR3 is TGTGCCAGCAGTATTCAGGGGCGCAATGAGCAGTTCTTC.

A remark on this clonotype: The junction differs from germline at one of its ends, possibly a read error. The genes are TRBV4-2 and TRBJ2-1, with 9 nucleotides matching TRBD1. Germline lookup yields CDR1 LGHNA and CDR2 YNFKEQ. The CDR3 has 11 amino acids. The CDR3 sequence is CASSQGTGLIF. In DNA, the CDR3 is TGTGCCAGCAGCCAGGGGACAGGGTTGATCTTC.